The 6 T cell receptor beta chains below were found in one sample sequenced in a study of blood T cell repertoires in COVID-19 (dated by TCRdb to between 2020 and 2021). Library construction relied on the immunoSEQ multiplex PCR assay. Entries here come from immuneACCESS through TCRdb and include only in-frame sequences with V and J called. Some clones fail to appear in such tables; in the studies checked, an unresolved V gene covers under half of the shortfall, and the cause of the remainder is unknown. The sample yields about 140,000 clones; about 79% were counted once. The biggest ten clones account for around 4.8% of the sample. Input material: peripheral blood. The receptor set was obtained from an elderly woman with active or convalescent COVID-19.

The chain uses TRBV18 and TRBJ1-1, with D hard to call. CDR1 and CDR2 from the germline V gene are KGHSH and LQKENI. V lost 5 bases, J lost 0 bases, and 7 bases lay in between. This CDR3 contains 13 residues. The CDR3 DNA reads as TGTGCCAGCTCAGCAACGGTGAACACTGAAGCTTTCTTT. Its protein is CASSATVNTEAFF.

The rearrangement links TRBV2 to TRBJ2-7, with D possibly being TRBD1 (5 bases). Trimming took off 8 bases at V and 0 bases at J, with 8 bases between the two ends. Germline loops: CDR1 SNHLY, CDR2 FYNNEI. This CDR3 has 12 amino acids. The CDR3 DNA sequence: TGTGCCAGCCAGGGCAGCTCCTACGAGCAGTACTTC. Amino acids: CASQGSSYEQYF.

The chain is built from TRBV19 and TRBJ2-1, with TRBD2 matching 9 bases. The J segment lost 2 bases and the V segment lost 2 bases, leaving 4 bases of the junction unmatched. The germline CDR1 and CDR2 sequences are LNHDA and SQIVND (reference sequence). This CDR3 region has 16 residues. The CDR3 DNA reads as TGTGCCAGTAGTATACCAGCGGGGGGTACCTACAATGAGCAGTTCTTC. Translation: CASSIPAGGTYNEQFF. Drawing the rest from reference TRBV19 and TRBJ2-1, the complete variable domain is DGGITQSPKYLFRKEGQNVTLSCEQNLNHDAMYWYRQDPGQGLRLIYYSQIVNDFQKGDIAEGYSVSREKKESFPLTVTSAQKNPTAFYLCASSIPAGGTYNEQFFGPGTRLTVL.

The V call is TRBV7-8, the J call TRBJ2-3, with 9 bases aligning to TRBD1. The V gene's germline CDR1 is SGHVS and CDR2 FQNEAQ. CDR3 length equals 18 residues. The V segment lost 2 bases and the J segment 2 bases; nucleotides outside the gene matches: 11. As DNA, the CDR3 is TGTGCCAGCAGCTTACCCCGTATCCGGGACAGGGCCACAGATACGCAGTATTTT. As protein: CASSLPRIRDRATDTQYF.

The V call is TRBV5-5, the J call TRBJ2-7; D ambiguous. Germline V lookup: CDR1 SGHKS, CDR2 YYEKEE (reference sequence). This CDR3 comprises 13 residues. Trimming took 4 bases from V and 1 from J, leaving 9 bases between them. The CDR3 protein is CASSLVDSYEQYF. The CDR3 coding sequence is TGTGCCAGCAGCCTAGTCGATTCCTACGAGCAGTACTTC.

This chain links TRBV30 with TRBJ2-1; a weak D match, TRBD1 (6 bases). This CDR3 is 14 amino acids long. The germline V gene encodes CDR1 GTSNPN and CDR2 SVGIG (reference sequence). V lost 4 bases, J lost 6 bases, and 16 bases lay in between. The CDR3: CAWTGHDLANEQFF. DNA of the CDR3: TGTGCCTGGACGGGACACGATTTAGCCAATGAGCAGTTCTTC. The whole variable domain, filled in from reference TRBV30 and TRBJ2-1, reads SQTIHQWPATLVQPVGSPLSLECTVEGTSNPNLYWYRQAAGRGLQLLFYSVGIGQISSEVPQNLSASRPQDRQFILSSKKLLLSDSGFYLCAWTGHDLANEQFFGPGTRLTVL.